Included here is one T cell receptor (beta chain) sequence, with context. Its antigen specificity is not known. No base qualities exist here, and no much larger clone lies one base off it. The library relied on 5' RACE. The sequencer listed for this sample is Illumina HiSeq 2500. The second PCR ran for roughly 7 to 11 cycles and used a J-beta primer mix along with a sample-barcoded 5' primer. A template-switch 5' adaptor carrying 12 random nucleotides introduced a unique molecular identifier onto each TCR beta cDNA molecule. Each sample yielded at least 2.5 million CDR3-containing paired-end reads. First-strand cDNA was synthesized from all RNA with the Mint cDNA synthesis kit, primed by a TRBC-specific oligonucleotide. All cDNA was treated with uracil-DNA glycosylase and then went through a first 18-cycle PCR with the universal primers M1SS and BC2_uni_R. The source study handled its data this way. Normalization of each sample was performed by random selection of 1 million high-quality reads, each carrying a distinct molecular identifier. Instead of being binned into consensus sequences, reads that shared molecular identifiers were thrown out. CDR3 identification, clonotype clustering and error correction used MiTCR with a Q25 quality threshold and the strictest error-elimination algorithm. A nonparametric unseen species model using Euler transformation provided a lower-bound estimate of total TCR beta diversity. TCRdb cleaned the public reads at Q25 with fastp, built clones with MiXCR and kept in-frame beta chains. Entries are consolidated by CDR3 protein sequence, retaining the most common genes and DNA. TCRdb, rather than the study authors, made the V and J calls. The sample contains about 640,000 distinct CDR3 sequences, roughly 58% of them found a single time. Clones ranked in the top ten supply approximately 40% of the sample.

These data come from a study of blood T cells in healthy people across ages (dated by TCRdb to 2013 to 2016). Regarding the study in general: In model experiments, roughly one uniquely barcoded TCR beta cDNA molecule per two T cells was captured by template switching. Using deep sequencing normalized with unique cDNA molecular identifiers, the study measured how TCR beta repertoire diversity changes with age. The donors were divided into four age groups: young (average approximately 15 years), middle-aged (approximately 39), aged (approximately 62) and long-lived (around 80). To avoid experimental bias, donors of different ages were distributed randomly across sequencing lanes. The study analyzed two additional independent replicas of 1 million unique cDNA reads from the same blood draw for two donors, one aged 18 to 29 and one aged 80 or older.

Systemically healthy Caucasian individuals from Russia, around 38 in total and aged about 6 to 100 years, were included as donors. Around 9.8 milliliters of peripheral blood were collected from each donor into EDTA-treated Vacutainer tubes. Ficoll-Paque density-gradient centrifugation was used to isolate PBMCs, with at least 7 million obtained per sample. Total RNA, at least 5 micrograms per sample, was extracted from PBMCs with Trizol reagent. Naive CD45RAhigh/CD27high T cell percentages were measured by flow cytometry on a PBMC aliquot from every donor. General conclusions and limits of the study: The CMV infection status of donors was not known, potentially confounding age-related changes in expanded clonotypes. As age increased, observed TCR beta diversity per million T cells dropped in a roughly linear way, and a significant reduction was already evident by age about 40. A strong correlation was found between observed TCR beta diversity and the percentage of naive T cells measured by flow cytometry. The long-lived group showed more naive CD4+ T cells, fewer expanded clones and increased TCR diversity than the aged group, suggesting age selection. Total diversity estimates from one million sequenced T cells were considered lower bounds and underestimates. Bulk unsorted PBMC profiling prevented conclusive comparison of naive and antigen-experienced compartments.

V is clipped by 6 bases and J by 1 base, and the sequence between their germline boundaries is 9 bases long. From its cysteine to its phenylalanine, the CDR3 spans 13 amino acids. CDR3 DNA is the only sequence kept; it has 39 bases, read in frame from the first base. From a lookup of the germline V gene, CDR1 and CDR2 are ENHRY and SYGVKD. The sequenced sample was blood. The sequence was collected from a man aged 60 to 75 in good health. The sequence links TRBV10-3 to TRBJ2-5; possibly the D gene is TRBD1, per 5 matching bases. The DNA is TGTGCCATCAGAGAAGGGGCCCAAGAGACCCAGTACTTC. Its coded protein is CAIREGAQETQYF.